A selection of T cell receptor beta chains follows, all from one sample in a study of cytomegalovirus exposure and HLA in healthy donors. The protocol was immunoSEQ multiplex PCR, while the TCRdb copy is restricted to in-frame clones and leaves out a portion. The data hold over 150,000 clones, with about 80% observed a single time. Source material: PBMCs. The receptors shown here come from a woman aged 25 to 45 in good health and CMV-seronegative. Both conserved end residues are part of each CDR3. Each record gives: clone size, J gene, D gene, V gene, CDR3 DNA, CDR3 protein. The D gene is left open where the match is weak. Size is stated for part of the rows, as once, few or many counts, or as a class when the clone is expanded.

-,TRBJ2-2,-,TRBV12-5,TGTGCTAGTGGTTTGGCCTTGACAGGACTCACCGGGGAGCTGTTTTTT,CASGLALTGLTGELFF
-,TRBJ2-2,TRBD2,TRBV7-9,TGTGCCAGAACGGGAGGTGCCAACACCGGGGGGCTGTTTTTT,CARTGGANTGGLFF
-,TRBJ2-7,TRBD1,TRBV6-4,TGTGCCAACTGGACAGGGGGCTCCTACGGGCAGTACTTC,CANWTGGSYGQYF
-,TRBJ1-2,TRBD1,TRBV5-6,TGTGCCAGCAGCTTTGAGGGACAGTTCTATGGCTACACCTTC,CASSFEGQFYGYTF
-,TRBJ1-2,TRBD1,TRBV5-1,TGCGCCAGCAGCCCTAAATCGGACAGGGACGGCTACACCTTC,CASSPKSDRDGYTF
-,TRBJ2-1,-,TRBV20-1,TGCAGTGCCCGGACTTTTAATGAGCAGTTCTTC,CSARTFNEQFF
-,TRBJ1-5,-,TRBV2,TGTGCCAGCACCCCGAGTCATCCCGCGAACAGGGTTGGGGATCAGCCCCAGCATTTT,CASTPSHPANRVGDQPQHF
-,TRBJ2-5,-,TRBV6-5,TGTGCCAGCAGTTACACTTTGAACTTACGGGAGCAGTACTTC,CASSYTLNLREQYF
few,TRBJ1-1,-,TRBV10-3,TGTGCCATCAAAGAGACAGAGAACACTGAAGCTTTCTTT,CAIKETENTEAFF
few,TRBJ2-7,TRBD1,TRBV4-1,TGCGCCAGCAGCCAAGGGACAGGTACCTACGAGCAGTACTTC,CASSQGTGTYEQYF
-,TRBJ2-5,-,TRBV6-4,TGTGCCAGCAGCGACTACGCCGGGAAGACCCAGTACTTC,CASSDYAGKTQYF
-,TRBJ1-1,TRBD1,TRBV29-1,TGCAGCGTTGAGACAGGGGTGAACACTGAAGCTTTCTTT,CSVETGVNTEAFF
-,TRBJ2-2,-,TRBV7-6,TGTGCCAGCAGCTTAGTACAACGTGACACCGGGGAGCTGTTTTTT,CASSLVQRDTGELFF
-,TRBJ2-5,-,TRBV6-5,TGTGCCAGCACGCGACAGGACCAAGAGACCCAGTACTTC,CASTRQDQETQYF
-,TRBJ2-7,TRBD1,TRBV5-1,TGCGCCAGCAGCTTGGGTGCGACAGGGGACGAGCAGTACTTC,CASSLGATGDEQYF
-,TRBJ1-2,-,TRBV29-1,TGCAGCGATTTGGCCGGGGGCTATGGCTACACCTTC,CSDLAGGYGYTF
-,TRBJ2-4,-,TRBV4-1,TGCGCCAGCAGCCAAGGGGAGGAGCGGGTAGCCAAAAACATTCAGTACTTC,CASSQGEERVAKNIQYF
-,TRBJ2-7,TRBD2,TRBV30,TGTGCCTGGAGTGTAGGACTAGCGGCTTCCTACGAGCAGTACTTC,CAWSVGLAASYEQYF
-,TRBJ1-5,-,TRBV2,TGTGCCAGCAGTGGGCGGCGGGTTTCAGGCCAGCCCCAGCATTTT,CASSGRRVSGQPQHF
-,TRBJ2-7,TRBD2,TRBV4-1,TGCGCCAGCAGCCAGTGGACTAGCGGGGGACTGGGGCACGAGCAGTACTTC,CASSQWTSGGLGHEQYF
-,TRBJ1-5,-,TRBV10-3,TGTGCCACAGGGGATTATAGCAATCAGCCCCAGCATTTT,CATGDYSNQPQHF
-,TRBJ1-2,-,TRBV6-5,TGTGCCAGCAGTTCTGGAGGGAATTGGGAGTCGCATGGCTACACCTTC,CASSSGGNWESHGYTF
-,TRBJ1-1,-,TRBV5-5,TGTGCCAGCAGCCTAATAGGGAGTAGCACTGAAGCTTTCTTT,CASSLIGSSTEAFF
-,TRBJ2-3,-,TRBV5-1,TGCGCCAGCAGCCCGAGCGGTCCCGGGATAGATACGCAGTATTTT,CASSPSGPGIDTQYF
-,TRBJ2-1,TRBD2,TRBV7-9,TGTGCCAGCAGCCTCCCCCCGGGACTAGGACATGAGCAGTTCTTC,CASSLPPGLGHEQFF
-,TRBJ2-7,-,TRBV6-6,TGTGCCAGCAGTTTACGCGGCGGCGCCGGAACCTACGAGCAGTACTTC,CASSLRGGAGTYEQYF
-,TRBJ1-5,TRBD1,TRBV10-2,TGCGCCACCAACAGGGGTTATAGCAATCAGCCCCAGCATTTT,CATNRGYSNQPQHF
-,TRBJ1-1,-,TRBV9,TGTGCCAGCAGCGTGGTAGACGGAGGCCGTCACACTGAAGCTTTCTTT,CASSVVDGGRHTEAFF
-,TRBJ2-4,TRBD1,TRBV18,TGTGCCAGCCGTTCCGGACAGGGAAACATTCAGTACTTC,CASRSGQGNIQYF
-,TRBJ2-2,-,TRBV5-1,TGCGCCAGCAGCTTGTGGGGCGGGAACACCGGGGAGCTGTTTTTT,CASSLWGGNTGELFF
-,TRBJ2-7,-,TRBV5-1,TGCGCCAGCAGCCCGGACAGCTACGAGCAGTACTTC,CASSPDSYEQYF
-,TRBJ1-1,-,TRBV27,TGTGCCAGCAGTCCGCGATTTGGGCAGCACACTGAAGCTTTCTTT,CASSPRFGQHTEAFF
-,TRBJ2-5,-,TRBV5-1,TGTGCCAGCAGCCTCCACAGGGAAGAGACCCAGTACTTC,CASSLHREETQYF
-,TRBJ1-5,-,TRBV28,TGTGCCAGCAGGCTCTCGACAGGTCTAGCCCGGGGGGGTAGGAGCAATCAGCCCCAGCATTTT,CASRLSTGLARGGRSNQPQHF
-,TRBJ2-3,TRBD1,TRBV6-4,TGTGCCAGCAAGCCCGGGACAGTCACAGATACGCAGTATTTT,CASKPGTVTDTQYF
few,TRBJ2-3,-,TRBV5-1,TGCGCCAGCAGCTTGTCCCCCTTCACAGATACGCAGTATTTT,CASSLSPFTDTQYF
-,TRBJ2-7,TRBD2,TRBV27,TGTGCCAGCAGTTTAATCCTAGCGGGGGGCGTCCACGAGCAGTACTTC,CASSLILAGGVHEQYF
-,TRBJ1-5,-,TRBV9,TGTGCCAGCAGCGTAGACGGGGGGCATCAGCCCCAGCATTTT,CASSVDGGHQPQHF
-,TRBJ1-1,-,TRBV11-2,TGTGCCAGCACTGACATTGGAGAGGGCAACACTGAAGCTTTCTTT,CASTDIGEGNTEAFF
-,TRBJ1-5,TRBD1,TRBV30,TGTGCCTGGAGTTGGGGACAGGGCTGGAATCAGCCCCAGCATTTT,CAWSWGQGWNQPQHF
-,TRBJ2-3,-,TRBV7-2,TGTGCCAGCAGCTTAGGTGATAGCCGATACACAGATACGCAGTATTTT,CASSLGDSRYTDTQYF
-,TRBJ1-1,-,TRBV9,TGTGCCAGCAGCGTAACCACAGGGTCTGTAGCTTTCTTT,CASSVTTGSVAFF
-,TRBJ2-7,TRBD2,TRBV6-1,TGTGCCAGCACCGAAGGTGAGGGAGGGTGGTACGAGCAGTACTTC,CASTEGEGGWYEQYF
-,TRBJ2-6,TRBD1,TRBV7-9,TGTTCCAGCAGCAGAAGGGACAGCCACTCTGGGGCCAACGTCCTGACTTTC,CSSSRRDSHSGANVLTF
-,TRBJ2-5,TRBD2,TRBV6-1,TGTGCCAGCAGTGAAATGGTCAGCGGGGGGGCCGAGACCCAGTACTTC,CASSEMVSGGAETQYF
-,TRBJ1-1,-,TRBV6-1,TGTGCCAGCAGTGGACTCCAACAGGGTTTGGTCACTGAAGCTTTCTTT,CASSGLQQGLVTEAFF
-,TRBJ2-4,-,TRBV20-1,TGCAGTGCTAGAATCAGGAACATTCAGTACTTC,CSARIRNIQYF
-,TRBJ1-2,-,TRBV6-6,TGTGCCAGCATTACCGAGGGCCCAGCCATGGCCTATGGCTACACCTTC,CASITEGPAMAYGYTF
once,TRBJ2-5,-,TRBV27,TGTGCCAGCAGAGAGACAGCGCTGTTAGGTTCCCAGTACTTC,CASRETALLGSQYF
-,TRBJ1-2,TRBD1,TRBV14,TGTGCCAGCAGCCACCGGGACAGGGTATATGGCTACACCTTC,CASSHRDRVYGYTF
-,TRBJ2-2,TRBD1,TRBV7-3,TGTGCCAGCAGCCCGGACAGGGGGAACACCGGGGAGCTGTTTTTT,CASSPDRGNTGELFF
-,TRBJ1-1,-,TRBV2,TGTGCCAGCAGTGAGGGCAGCGAAGCTTTCTTT,CASSEGSEAFF